This T cell receptor (beta chain) appears in the sequencing data of a study of blood T cell repertoires in COVID-19. As for the study in general: COVID-19 samples from acute and convalescent phases originated in the United States, Italy and Spain.

Germline V lookup: CDR1 LNHDA, CDR2 SQIVND (reference sequence). V shed 5 bases, J shed 1 base, and the junction held 7 bases outside the gene matches. The CDR3 is 16 residues long. This table comes from immunoSEQ multiplex PCR, and its TCRdb copy is limited to in-frame clones, with some not included. The sample includes hundreds of thousands of clones, about nine tenths of them seen just once. Clinical histories supplied by participants themselves formed the basis of cohort assignment. Donors in Cohort 3 counted as recovered after two negative PCRs, clearance, or symptom resolution. Sequencing was done on a sample of PBMCs or T cells enriched from blood (not recorded which). The receptor was derived from a man aged 30 to 45 who had recovered from COVID-19. The chain carries TRBV19 and TRBJ1-5, with 8 nucleotides matching TRBD1. The CDR3 protein is CASSRQGQGSNQPQHF. The DNA for the CDR3 is TGTGCCAGTAGTCGACAGGGGCAAGGAAGCAATCAGCCCCAGCATTTT.